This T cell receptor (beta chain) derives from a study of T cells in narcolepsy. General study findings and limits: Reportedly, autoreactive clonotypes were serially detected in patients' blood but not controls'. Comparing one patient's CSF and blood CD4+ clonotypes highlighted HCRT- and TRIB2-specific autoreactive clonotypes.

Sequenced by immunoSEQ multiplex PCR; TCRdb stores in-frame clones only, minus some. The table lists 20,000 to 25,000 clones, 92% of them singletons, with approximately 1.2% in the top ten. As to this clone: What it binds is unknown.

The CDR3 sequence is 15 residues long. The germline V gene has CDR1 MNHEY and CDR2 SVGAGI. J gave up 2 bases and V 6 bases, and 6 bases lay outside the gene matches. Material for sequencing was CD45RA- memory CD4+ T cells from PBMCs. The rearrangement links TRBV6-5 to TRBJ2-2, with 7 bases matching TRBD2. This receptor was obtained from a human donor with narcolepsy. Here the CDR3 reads CASSPLAVNTGELFF. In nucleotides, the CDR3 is TGTGCCAGCAGCCCTCTAGCGGTCAACACCGGGGAGCTGTTTTTT.